This T cell receptor (beta chain) was profiled in a study of cytomegalovirus exposure and HLA in healthy donors. Points from the study as a whole: High specificity and sensitivity for cytomegalovirus status were reported for the classifier. Altogether, 160 or so TCR beta chains were recorded as cytomegalovirus-associated. A later analysis found first-cohort TCR clusters tended to co-occur in the 95 to 150 validation repertoires.

On this clone: Antigen unknown.

The ends were cut back, 0 bases at V and 5 bases at J, with 15 bases in the middle. Germline V gene data show CDR1 as SGDLS and CDR2 as YYNGEE. The length of the CDR3 is 15 residues. The repertoire was sequenced with immunoSEQ multiplex PCR; TCRdb's copy has only in-frame clones and lacks some. In the table there are roughly 300,000 clones, about nine tenths of which are singletons. The origin of this receptor is a woman between 18 and 30 years old in good health and CMV-seronegative. Source material: PBMCs. The V and J genes are TRBV9 and TRBJ2-7; D is possibly TRBD1 (5 bases). CDR3 sequence (DNA): TGTGCCAGCAGCGTAGGATGGGGCGCAGCAAACGAGCAGTACTTC. Encoded protein: CASSVGWGAANEQYF.